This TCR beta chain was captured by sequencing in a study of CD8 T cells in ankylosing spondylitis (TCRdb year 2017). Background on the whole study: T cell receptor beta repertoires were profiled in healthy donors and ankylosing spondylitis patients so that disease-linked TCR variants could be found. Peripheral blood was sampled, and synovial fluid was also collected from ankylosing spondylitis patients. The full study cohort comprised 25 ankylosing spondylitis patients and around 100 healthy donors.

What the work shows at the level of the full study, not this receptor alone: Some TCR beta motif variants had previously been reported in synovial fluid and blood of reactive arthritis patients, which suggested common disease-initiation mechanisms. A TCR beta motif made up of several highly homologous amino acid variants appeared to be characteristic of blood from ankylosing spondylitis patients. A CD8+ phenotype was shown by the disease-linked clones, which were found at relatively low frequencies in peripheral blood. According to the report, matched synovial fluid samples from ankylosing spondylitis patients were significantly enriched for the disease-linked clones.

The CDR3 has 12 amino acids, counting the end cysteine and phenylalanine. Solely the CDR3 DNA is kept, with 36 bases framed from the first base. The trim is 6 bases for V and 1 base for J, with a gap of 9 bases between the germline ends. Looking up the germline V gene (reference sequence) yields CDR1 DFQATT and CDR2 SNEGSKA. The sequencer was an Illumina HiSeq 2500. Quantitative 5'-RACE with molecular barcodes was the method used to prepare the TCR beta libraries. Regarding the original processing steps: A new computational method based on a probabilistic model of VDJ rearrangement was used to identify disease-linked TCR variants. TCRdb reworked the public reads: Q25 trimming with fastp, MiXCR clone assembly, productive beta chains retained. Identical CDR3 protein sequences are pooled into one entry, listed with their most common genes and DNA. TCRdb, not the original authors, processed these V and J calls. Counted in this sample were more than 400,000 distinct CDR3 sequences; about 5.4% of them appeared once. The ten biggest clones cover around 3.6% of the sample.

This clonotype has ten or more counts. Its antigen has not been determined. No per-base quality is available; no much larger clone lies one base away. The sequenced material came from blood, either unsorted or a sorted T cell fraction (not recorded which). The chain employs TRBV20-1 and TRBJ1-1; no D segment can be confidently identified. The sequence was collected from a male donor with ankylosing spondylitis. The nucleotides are TGCAGTGCAAAACGGTGGAACACTGAAGCTTTCTTT. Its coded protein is CSAKRWNTEAFF.